The 24 T cell receptor beta chains below were found in one sample sequenced in a study of T cell repertoires in cytomegalovirus infection. TCRdb ran MiXCR on the reads and lists one entry per CDR3 protein. The sample has 550,000 to 850,000 distinct CDR3 sequences; around 31% are singletons. No antigen has been assigned to these receptors. The source material was cultured PBMCs, sampled from culture after CMV antigen stimulation. These receptors all come from a human donor in good health (CMV status not recorded). Some clones in this sample may be carry-over from other donors' samples.

V and J are TRBV10-3 and TRBJ1-6; tentative D call: TRBD1 (5 bases). CDR3 length: 14 residues. Germline CDR1 is ENHRY and CDR2 is SYGVKD. Trimming took 0 bases from V and 9 from J, leaving 9 bases between them. The CDR3: CAISESEGRSPLHF. CDR3 coding DNA: TGTGCCATCAGTGAGTCGGAGGGGCGTTCACCCCTCCACTTT.

This clonotype was seen only a few times. The chain uses TRBV28 and TRBJ1-2; no clear D. The CDR3 consists of 18 residues. Germline V gene data show CDR1 as MDHEN and CDR2 as SYDVKM. With 2 bases removed from V and 5 bases from J, the gap between germline ends came to 24 bases. Here the CDR3 DNA reads TGTGCCAGCAGTTTACAACAAACCGACCTGTTAGGGTTATATGGCTACACCTTC. Its translation: CASSLQQTDLLGLYGYTF.

J is TRBJ2-5 and V is TRBV6-2 or TRBV6-3, with D unresolved. Germline loops: CDR1 MNHEY, CDR2 SVGEGT. With 6 bases removed from V and 3 bases from J, the gap between germline ends came to 8 bases. The CDR3 totals 12 residues. DNA for the CDR3: TGTGCCAGCAGGGGCGTCGAAGAGACCCAGTACTTC. Translating it yields CASRGVEETQYF.

This clonotype was detected only a few times. DNA of the CDR3: TGCGCCAGCAGCCAGACAGGGACCAATCAGCCCCAGCATTTT. Protein sequence: CASSQTGTNQPQHF. The V gene is TRBV4-1, the J gene TRBJ1-5, with 7 bases lining up with TRBD1. Germline CDR1 reads MGHRA; CDR2 reads YSYEKL. Losses at the gene ends were 3 bases for V and 3 bases for J; bases not matched to a gene: 2. This CDR3 has 14 residues.

This clonotype was seen a few times. This chain links TRBV6-1 with TRBJ2-7; 10 bases agree with TRBD1. Germline V CDR1 and CDR2: MNHNS, SASEGT. With V trimmed by 6 bases and J by 6 bases, 8 bases remained unmatched. The CDR3 covers 14 residues. CDR3 in amino acids: CASRAGTGAREQYF. The CDR3 DNA reads TGTGCCAGCAGGGCCGGGACAGGGGCTCGCGAGCAGTACTTC.

This clonotype was seen more than once but under ten times. The chain recombines TRBV10-3 with TRBJ2-6; no clear D gene. This CDR3 is 15 amino acids long. From germline, CDR1 is ENHRY and CDR2 SYGVKD. Trimming removed 1 base at V and 2 bases at J, with 6 bases between. CDR3 sequence: CAISEFIPGANVLTF. CDR3 in DNA: TGTGCCATCAGTGAGTTTATTCCTGGGGCCAACGTCCTGACTTTC.

The chain carries TRBV12-3 or TRBV12-4 and TRBJ2-1; no clear D gene. This CDR3 is 13 amino acids long. Trimming stripped 8 bases from V and 5 bases from J, with 13 bases between. The CDR3 DNA reads as TGTGCCAGCGAGGCCAAGATGAACAATGAGCAGTTCTTC. Translation gives CASEAKMNNEQFF.

The rearrangement uses TRBV27 and TRBJ1-1; 7 nucleotides agree with TRBD1. Per the germline V gene, CDR1 is MNHEY and CDR2 is SMNVEV (reference sequence). Unmatched junction bases numbered 17, after V lost 7 bases and J lost 0 bases. The CDR3 is 18 residues long. The CDR3 bases are TGTGCCAGCATCGAAAGAAAGCCGGGACAGTACATGAACACTGAAGCTTTCTTT. Protein product: CASIERKPGQYMNTEAFF.

This clonotype has a count of ten or more. This chain joins TRBV7-2 and TRBJ1-5, with D unresolved. Germline V gene sequence: CDR1 SGHTA, CDR2 FQGNSA. The V gene lost 3 bases and the J gene lost 2 bases, with 14 bases spanning the gap. The length of the CDR3 is 16 residues. CDR3 residues: CASSFRAAEGNQPQHF. In nucleotides, the CDR3 is TGTGCCAGCAGCTTCCGGGCTGCGGAGGGCAATCAGCCCCAGCATTTT.

This clonotype was counted ten times or more. The genes are TRBV7-2 and TRBJ2-7, with TRBD2 as a possible D gene (5 bases). Trimming removed 3 bases from V and 3 bases from J, with 12 bases in between. Germline CDR1 SGHTA, CDR2 FQGNSA. CDR3 size: 14 residues. The CDR3 is CASSLGWSGYEQYF. CDR3 nucleotides: TGTGCCAGCAGCTTGGGTTGGAGCGGCTACGAGCAGTACTTC.

This chain links TRBV6-6 with TRBJ2-5; tentatively, D is TRBD1 or TRBD2 (5 bases each). In germline, CDR1 is MNHNY, CDR2 SVGAGI (reference sequence). The ends were cut back, 6 bases at V and 2 bases at J, with 13 bases in the middle. CDR3 size: 14 residues. The CDR3 is CASSPRGQQETQYF. CDR3 in DNA: TGTGCCAGCAGCCCCCGGGGCCAACAAGAGACCCAGTACTTC.

The genes are TRBV10-3 and TRBJ2-1, with 14 positions matching TRBD2. Germline V gives CDR1 ENHRY, CDR2 SYGVKD. The CDR3 runs 13 residues. V lost 9 bases to trimming and J lost 9 bases; unmatched junction nucleotides: 4. For the CDR3, the DNA is TGTGCCATTCGACTAGCGGGGGGGCCTGAGCAGTTCTTC. This encodes CAIRLAGGPEQFF.

CDR3 nucleotides: TGTGCCAGCAGCCCAAGTCGACAGGGAAGCTACACCTTC. Amino acids: CASSPSRQGSYTF. J is TRBJ1-2 and V is TRBV7-8; 7 bases align to TRBD1. The J segment lost 9 bases and the V segment lost 5 bases, leaving 9 bases of the junction unmatched. There are 13 residues in the CDR3. Germline V gene sequence: CDR1 SGHVS, CDR2 FQNEAQ.

This clonotype was found many times. J is TRBJ2-5 and V is TRBV7-2; weak D call: TRBD2 (7 bases). The CDR3 is 18 residues long. V lost 4 bases to trimming and J lost 0 bases, with 21 bases between them. Per the germline V gene, CDR1 is SGHTA and CDR2 is FQGNSA. The CDR3 spells CASSSSRGGTLYQETQYF. The CDR3 DNA is TGTGCCAGCAGCTCCTCGAGGGGGGGGACTTTGTACCAAGAGACCCAGTACTTC. Full variable domain (missing parts from reference TRBV7-2 and TRBJ2-5): GAGVSQSPSNKVTEKGKDVELRCDPISGHTALYWYRQSLGQGLEFLIYFQGNSAPDKSGLPSDRFSAERTGGSVSTLTIQRTQQEDSAVYLCASSSSRGGTLYQETQYFGPGTRLLVL.

CDR3: CASSQVVQGNTGELFF. The CDR3 nucleotides read TGTGCCAGCAGCCAAGTGGTACAGGGGAACACCGGGGAGCTGTTTTTT. This rearrangement joins TRBV3-1 to TRBJ2-2; D is possibly TRBD1 (6 bases). Deletions cut 1 base from V and 1 base from J, with 10 bases between. The CDR3 covers 16 residues. CDR1 LGHDT and CDR2 YNNKEL come from the germline V gene (reference sequence).

In the case of this clonotype: This may be a read error: a much more frequent sequence differs by one nucleotide. The chain combines TRBV7-9 with TRBJ1-6, with TRBD1 matching over 7 bases. Germline CDR1 SEHNR, CDR2 FQNEAQ (reference sequence). CDR3 length: 17 amino acids. The trim removed 4 bases at V and 0 bases at J, leaving 6 bases unmatched. CDR3 sequence: CASSSGTESSYNSPLHF. DNA for the CDR3: TGTGCCAGCAGCTCAGGGACAGAGAGCTCCTATAATTCACCCCTCCACTTT.

As DNA, the CDR3 is TGTGCCAGTACCGGACAGGTGAATCAGCCCCAGCATTTT. Protein: CASTGQVNQPQHF. The gene calls are TRBV19 and TRBJ1-5; 7 nucleotides agree with TRBD1. Germline loops: CDR1 LNHDA, CDR2 SQIVND (reference sequence). CDR3 length equals 13 residues. With 7 bases clipped from V and 4 bases from J, the junction kept 4 bases outside the gene matches.

This clonotype turned up a few times. The CDR3 sequence: CASSPLAGETEAFF. The DNA for the CDR3 is TGTGCCAGCAGTCCCCTGGCGGGGGAAACTGAAGCTTTCTTT. The gene calls are TRBV28 and TRBJ1-1; tentative D call: TRBD1 (5 bases). Germline V gene sequence: CDR1 MDHEN, CDR2 SYDVKM. The CDR3 sequence is 14 residues long. Trimming shortened V by 5 bases and J by 5 bases, and 15 bases separated the two germline ends.

V is TRBV6-6 and J is TRBJ1-2; D possibly corresponds to TRBD1 (5 bases). The CDR3 length is 15 residues. Trimming stripped 5 bases from V and 4 bases from J, with 17 bases between. The germline CDR1 and CDR2 sequences are MNHNY and SVGAGI (reference sequence). CDR3 protein: CASSGGRLHLYGYTF. The CDR3 nucleotides are TGTGCCAGCAGTGGGGGGAGGCTGCACCTCTATGGCTACACCTTC.

The table lists this clonotype with a few counts. This chain uses TRBV12-3 or TRBV12-4 with TRBJ2-5; TRBD2 matches at 11 bases. V lost 6 bases and J lost 4; bases outside the gene matches: 4. The CDR3 loop spans 14 amino acids. The CDR3 bases are TGTGCCAGCAGCGGGACTAGCGGAGTAGAGACCCAGTACTTC. Its translation: CASSGTSGVETQYF.

The J gene is TRBJ2-7, the V gene TRBV7-9, with TRBD2 matching over 8 bases. Trimming removed 4 bases from V and 2 bases from J; junction bases left unmatched: 7. Germline CDR1 is SEHNR and CDR2 is FQNEAQ (reference sequence). The CDR3 sequence is 15 residues long. In nucleotides, the CDR3 is TGTGCCAGCAGCTCGGGGAGCGGGAGCCCCTACGAGCAGTACTTC. Translated: CASSSGSGSPYEQYF.

This clonotype was counted only a few times. The chain uses TRBV7-9 and TRBJ2-7, with D perhaps TRBD2 (6 bases). Germline CDR1 is SEHNR and CDR2 is FQNEAQ (reference sequence). The germline V and J ends were trimmed by 7 bases and 2 bases, with 15 bases remaining between them. The CDR3 sequence is 14 residues long. The CDR3 reads CASTRESGTYEQYF. The CDR3 DNA follows: TGTGCCAGCACCCGGGAGTCAGGGACCTACGAGCAGTACTTC.

This chain links TRBV19 with TRBJ1-5, with D possibly TRBD1 on 5 matching bases. The length of the CDR3 is 14 residues. The V end was cut by 6 bases, the J end by 7 bases, with 16 bases between. Germline V CDR1 and CDR2: LNHDA, SQIVND (reference sequence). The CDR3 coding sequence is TGTGCCAGTAGCCCGGCGGGGGTCCAACAGCCCCAGCATTTT. Protein: CASSPAGVQQPQHF. Using reference TRBV19 and TRBJ1-5 for the parts outside the CDR3, the full variable domain is DGGITQSPKYLFRKEGQNVTLSCEQNLNHDAMYWYRQDPGQGLRLIYYSQIVNDFQKGDIAEGYSVSREKKESFPLTVTSAQKNPTAFYLCASSPAGVQQPQHFGDGTRLSIL.

This clonotype was seen only a few times. The CDR3 here is CASSLGDSLNVITDTQYF. Here the CDR3 DNA reads TGTGCCAGCAGCCTAGGGGACAGTCTAAACGTAATCACAGATACGCAGTATTTT. The genes are TRBV11-2 and TRBJ2-3, with 7 bases fitting TRBD1. Germline V gene sequence: CDR1 SGHAT, CDR2 FQNNGV. V trimming: 5 bases; J trimming: 2 bases; junction bases outside the gene matches: 16. The CDR3 consists of 18 residues.